This TCR beta chain was captured by sequencing in a study of T-cell reconstitution after alpha-beta-depleted transplantation in children. The authors prepared the TCRbeta library with unique molecular identifiers. In TCRdb, the PCR reads were re-called with MiXCR into one record per CDR3 protein. Of around 400,000 distinct CDR3 sequences in the sample, 9.5% to 13% are singletons; the top ten hold 4.5% to 7%. The CDR3 has 12 amino acids. V shed 6 bases and J shed 7 bases, with 9 bases lying between them. Germline values: CDR1 SGHAT, CDR2 FQNNGV. The sample here was PBMCs from the stem cell graft donor, taken from the stem cell graft. The receptor's source is a human donor who donated a stem cell graft to a child with acute myeloid leukemia. The chain recombines TRBV11-2 with TRBJ2-2; D gene unclear. DNA for the CDR3: TGTGCCAGCAGTCCCTGGGGCGGGGAGCTGTTTTTT. It encodes CASSPWGGELFF.